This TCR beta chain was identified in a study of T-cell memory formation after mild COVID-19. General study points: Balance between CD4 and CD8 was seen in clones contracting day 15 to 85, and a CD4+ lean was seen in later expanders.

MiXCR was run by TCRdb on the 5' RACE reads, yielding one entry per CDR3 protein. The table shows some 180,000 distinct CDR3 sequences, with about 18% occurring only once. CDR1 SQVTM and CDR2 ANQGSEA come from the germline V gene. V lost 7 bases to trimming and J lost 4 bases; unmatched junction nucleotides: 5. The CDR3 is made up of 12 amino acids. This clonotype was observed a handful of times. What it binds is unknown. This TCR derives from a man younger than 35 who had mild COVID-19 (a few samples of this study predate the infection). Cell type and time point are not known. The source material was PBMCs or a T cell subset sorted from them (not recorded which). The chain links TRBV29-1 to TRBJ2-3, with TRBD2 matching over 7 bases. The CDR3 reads CSAGGGADTQYF. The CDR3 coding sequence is TGCAGCGCGGGGGGAGGTGCAGATACGCAGTATTTT.